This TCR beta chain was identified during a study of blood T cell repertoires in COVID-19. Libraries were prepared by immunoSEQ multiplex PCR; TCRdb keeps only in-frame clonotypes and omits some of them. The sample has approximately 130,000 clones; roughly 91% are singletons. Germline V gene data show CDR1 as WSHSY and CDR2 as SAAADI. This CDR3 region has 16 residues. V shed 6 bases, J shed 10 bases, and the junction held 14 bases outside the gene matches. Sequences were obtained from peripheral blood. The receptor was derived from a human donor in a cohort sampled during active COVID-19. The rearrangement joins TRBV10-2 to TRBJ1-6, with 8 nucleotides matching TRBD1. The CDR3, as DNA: TGCGCCAGCAGACCCGGACAGGGTATGGGCGGATCACCCCTCCACTTT. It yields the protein CASRPGQGMGGSPLHF.